A single sample is the source of the 15 T cell receptor beta chains below, sequenced in a study of tumor-infiltrating lymphocytes in localized non-small cell lung cancer. Produced via immunoSEQ multiplex PCR; TCRdb's table is partial and in-frame only. The sample lists over 10,000 clones; approximately 80% were seen once. The sample consisted of uninvolved lung tissue not adjacent to the tumor. The receptor set was obtained from a human donor with non-small cell lung cancer.

The CDR3 region has the DNA TGCGCCAGCAGTGAGTCGTTCAGCGGGGCCTACGAGCAGTACTTC. This sequence encodes CASSESFSGAYEQYF. The V call is TRBV10-2, the J call TRBJ2-7, with 7 nucleotides matching TRBD2. J was trimmed by 2 bases and V by 0 bases; bases with no gene match: 4. This CDR3 has 15 residues. The germline V gene encodes CDR1 WSHSY and CDR2 SAAADI.

This rearrangement joins TRBV4-3 to TRBJ2-3; 9 bases agree with TRBD2. CDR1 is LGHNA and CDR2 is YSLEER in the germline V gene. Losses at the gene ends were 0 bases for V and 1 base for J; bases not matched to a gene: 8. The CDR3 is 18 residues long. The CDR3 nucleotides are TGCGCCAGCAGCCAAGATGGCGGGGGGGCCCGCGGCACAGATACGCAGTATTTT. Translating it yields CASSQDGGGARGTDTQYF.

A single count supports this clone. This sequence joins TRBV5-1 and TRBJ2-3; 10 nucleotides match TRBD2. The CDR3 is 16 residues long. Germline CDR1 reads SGHRS; CDR2 reads YFSETQ. V lost 1 base and J lost 1; bases outside the gene matches: 3. In DNA, the CDR3 is TGCGCCAGCAGCTTGCTCGGGACTAGCGGCACAGATACGCAGTATTTT. Amino acids: CASSLLGTSGTDTQYF.

The sample holds a few counts of this clone. V is TRBV18 and J is TRBJ2-7; 7 positions agree with TRBD1. Germline CDR1 is KGHSH and CDR2 is LQKENI. Trimming removed 3 bases from V and 0 bases from J; junction bases left unmatched: 5. The CDR3 totals 15 residues. The chain's CDR3 is CASSPDRARSYEQYF. CDR3 sequence (DNA): TGTGCCAGCTCACCCGACAGGGCTCGCTCCTACGAGCAGTACTTC.

This clone showed up just once. This CDR3 is CASSSHSGISNQPQHF. The CDR3 DNA is TGTGCCAGTAGTTCCCACAGCGGTATAAGCAATCAGCCCCAGCATTTT. The chain recombines TRBV19 with TRBJ1-5, with D hard to call. CDR1 LNHDA and CDR2 SQIVND come from the germline V gene (reference sequence). The V gene lost 5 bases and the J gene lost 1 base, with 15 bases spanning the gap. The CDR3 sequence is 16 residues long.

The chain links TRBV7-2 to TRBJ1-3; D gene ambiguous. CDR3 length equals 19 residues. CDR1 SGHTA and CDR2 FQGNSA come from the germline V gene. The V and J ends lost 5 bases and 4 bases respectively, with 27 bases between them. Here the CDR3 DNA reads TGTGCCAGCAGCACAGATGGGAGGCTCGGGAGGTCGGTCGGAAACACCATATATTTT. Protein product: CASSTDGRLGRSVGNTIYF.

The chain couples TRBV6-4 to TRBJ2-3; TRBD2 agrees at 14 bases. Trimming cost V 4 bases and J 4 bases; bases outside gene matches: 4. The CDR3 is 16 residues long. The germline gives CDR1 MRHNA, CDR2 SNTAGT. The CDR3, as DNA: TGTGCCAGCAGTGGGGGACTAGCGGGAGAATCAGATACGCAGTATTTT. Protein: CASSGGLAGESDTQYF.

The rearrangement joins TRBV5-1 to TRBJ2-7; D uncertain. V was cut by 2 bases and J by 1 base, with 10 bases left in between. Germline V gives CDR1 SGHRS, CDR2 YFSETQ. This CDR3 is 14 amino acids long. The CDR3 sequence is CASSFDLSSYEQYF. CDR3 bases: TGCGCCAGCAGCTTTGACCTTTCTTCCTACGAGCAGTACTTC. Supplemented by reference TRBV5-1 and TRBJ2-7, the full variable domain reads KAGVTQTPRYLIKTRGQQVTLSCSPISGHRSVSWYQQTPGQGLQFLFEYFSETQRNKGNFPGRFSGRQFSNSRSEMNVSTLELGDSALYLCASSFDLSSYEQYFGPGTRLTVT.

The gene calls are TRBV9 and TRBJ2-3; 7 positions match TRBD2. The trim removed 4 bases at V and 2 bases at J, leaving 10 bases unmatched. The CDR3 totals 16 residues. Per the germline V gene, CDR1 is SGDLS and CDR2 is YYNGEE. CDR3 region: CASSPSGGGDTDTQYF. The CDR3 DNA sequence: TGTGCCAGCAGCCCCTCGGGTGGGGGGGACACAGATACGCAGTATTTT.

This chain joins TRBV10-3 and TRBJ1-5; 8 bases fit TRBD1. CDR1 is ENHRY and CDR2 is SYGVKD in the germline V gene. V was clipped by 3 bases and J by 2 bases; unmatched bases: 6. The CDR3 spans 16 residues. The CDR3 DNA reads TGTGCCATCAGTGACAGGGGGCCCGGGGGCAATCAGCCCCAGCATTTT. Its protein is CAISDRGPGGNQPQHF.

The gene calls are TRBV6-1 and TRBJ1-2, with a tentative D call TRBD1 (5 bases). The CDR3 has 14 amino acids. Looked up from germline, CDR1 is MNHNS and CDR2 is SASEGT. The V end was cut by 5 bases, the J end by 4 bases, with 14 bases between. CDR3 sequence: CASSPTQGFYGYTF. CDR3 DNA: TGTGCCAGCAGTCCAACCCAGGGTTTCTATGGCTACACCTTC.

CDR3 protein: CASSSDRAPDTQYF. The CDR3 nucleotides read TGTGCCAGTAGTTCGGACAGGGCCCCAGATACGCAGTATTTT. The rearrangement joins TRBV19 to TRBJ2-3; 8 positions match TRBD1. Germline V CDR1 and CDR2: LNHDA, SQIVND (reference sequence). Unmatched junction bases numbered 5, after V lost 5 bases and J lost 4 bases. The CDR3 extends over 14 amino acids.

This clone is categorized as medium-sized. The rearrangement joins TRBV5-1 to TRBJ2-7; 9 bases align to TRBD1. V shed 5 bases, J shed 7 bases, and the junction held 10 bases outside the gene matches. This CDR3 spans 14 amino acids. The V gene's germline CDR1 is SGHRS and CDR2 YFSETQ. The CDR3: CASSPQGALGEQYF. Here the CDR3 DNA reads TGCGCCAGCAGTCCACAGGGGGCTTTAGGAGAGCAGTACTTC.

The V and J genes are TRBV4-1 and TRBJ2-3; D is unclear. The CDR3 consists of 13 residues. The germline gives CDR1 MGHRA, CDR2 YSYEKL. Trimming shortened V by 1 base and J by 3 bases, and 5 bases separated the two germline ends. The CDR3 DNA reads TGCGCCAGCAGCCAAGGGTTAACAGATACGCAGTATTTT. Protein sequence: CASSQGLTDTQYF.

The chain couples TRBV28 to TRBJ2-3; D is possibly TRBD2 (5 bases). Looked up from germline, CDR1 is MDHEN and CDR2 is SYDVKM. This CDR3 spans 14 amino acids. Trimming removed 7 bases from V and 0 bases from J, with 11 bases in between. In DNA, the CDR3 is TGTGCCAGCAAACCTCCGGGGAGCACAGATACGCAGTATTTT. Translated, it gives CASKPPGSTDTQYF.